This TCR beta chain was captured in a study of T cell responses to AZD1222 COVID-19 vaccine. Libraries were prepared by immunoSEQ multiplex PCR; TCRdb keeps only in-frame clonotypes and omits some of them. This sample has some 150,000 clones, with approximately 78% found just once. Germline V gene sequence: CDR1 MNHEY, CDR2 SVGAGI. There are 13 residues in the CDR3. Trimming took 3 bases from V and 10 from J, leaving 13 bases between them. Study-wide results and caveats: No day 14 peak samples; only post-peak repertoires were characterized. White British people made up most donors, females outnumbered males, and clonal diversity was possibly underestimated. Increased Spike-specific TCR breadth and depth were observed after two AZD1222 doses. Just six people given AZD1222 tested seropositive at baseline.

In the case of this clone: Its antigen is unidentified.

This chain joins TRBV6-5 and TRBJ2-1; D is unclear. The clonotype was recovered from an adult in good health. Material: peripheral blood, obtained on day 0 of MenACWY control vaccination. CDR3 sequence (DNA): TGTGCCAGCAGTTATCACCCTATGGAGGAGCAGTTCTTC. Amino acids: CASSYHPMEEQFF.